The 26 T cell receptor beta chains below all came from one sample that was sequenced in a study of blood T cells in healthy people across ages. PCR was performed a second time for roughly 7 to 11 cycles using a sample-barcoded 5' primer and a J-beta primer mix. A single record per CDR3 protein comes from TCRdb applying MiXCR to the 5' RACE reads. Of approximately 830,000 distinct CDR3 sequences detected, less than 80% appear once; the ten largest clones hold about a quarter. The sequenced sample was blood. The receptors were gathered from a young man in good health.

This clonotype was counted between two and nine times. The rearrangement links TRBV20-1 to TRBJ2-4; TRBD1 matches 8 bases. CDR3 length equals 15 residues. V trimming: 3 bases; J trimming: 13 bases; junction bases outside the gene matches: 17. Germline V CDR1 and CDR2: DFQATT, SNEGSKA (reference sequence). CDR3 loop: CSARGRDRWSEEQYF. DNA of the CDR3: TGCAGTGCTAGGGGGCGGGACAGGTGGTCGGAAGAGCAGTACTTC.

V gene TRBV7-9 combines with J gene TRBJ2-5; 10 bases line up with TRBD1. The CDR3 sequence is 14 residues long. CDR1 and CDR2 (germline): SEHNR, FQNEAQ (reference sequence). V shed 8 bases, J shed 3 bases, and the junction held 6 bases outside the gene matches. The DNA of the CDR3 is TGTGCCAGCCCCCCGACAGGGGGCGAAGAGACCCAGTACTTC. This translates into CASPPTGGEETQYF.

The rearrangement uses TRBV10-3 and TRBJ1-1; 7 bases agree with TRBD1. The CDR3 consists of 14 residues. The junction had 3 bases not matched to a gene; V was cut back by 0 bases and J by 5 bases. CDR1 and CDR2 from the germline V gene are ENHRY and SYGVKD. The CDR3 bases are TGTGCCATCAGTGAGTCTGCAGGGGGAACTGAAGCTTTCTTT. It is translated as CAISESAGGTEAFF.

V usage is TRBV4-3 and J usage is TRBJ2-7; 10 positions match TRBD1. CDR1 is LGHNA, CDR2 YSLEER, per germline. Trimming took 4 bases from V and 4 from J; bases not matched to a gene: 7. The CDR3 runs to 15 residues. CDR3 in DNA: TGCGCCAGCAGCCCCTTACCGGGACAGGGGTACGAGCAGTACTTC. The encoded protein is CASSPLPGQGYEQYF.

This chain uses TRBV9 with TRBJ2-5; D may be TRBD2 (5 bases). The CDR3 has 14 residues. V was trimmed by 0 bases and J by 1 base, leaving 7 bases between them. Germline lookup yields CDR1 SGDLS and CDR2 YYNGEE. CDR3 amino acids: CASSVESGQETQYF. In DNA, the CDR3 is TGTGCCAGCAGCGTAGAAAGCGGCCAAGAGACCCAGTACTTC.

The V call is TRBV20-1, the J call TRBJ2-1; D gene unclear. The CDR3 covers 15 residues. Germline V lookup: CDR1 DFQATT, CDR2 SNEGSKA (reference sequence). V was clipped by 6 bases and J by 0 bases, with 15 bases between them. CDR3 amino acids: CSAALVLSSYNEQFF. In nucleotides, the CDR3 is TGCAGTGCCGCGCTCGTACTTAGCTCCTACAATGAGCAGTTCTTC.

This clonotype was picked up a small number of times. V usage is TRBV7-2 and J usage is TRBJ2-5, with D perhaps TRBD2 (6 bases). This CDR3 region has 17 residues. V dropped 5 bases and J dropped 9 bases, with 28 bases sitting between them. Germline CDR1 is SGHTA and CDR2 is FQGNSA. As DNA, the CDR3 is TGTGCCAGCAGCCCCGTTGTGGTTACGGGACCAAGGGAGGCCCAGTACTTC. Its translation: CASSPVVVTGPREAQYF.

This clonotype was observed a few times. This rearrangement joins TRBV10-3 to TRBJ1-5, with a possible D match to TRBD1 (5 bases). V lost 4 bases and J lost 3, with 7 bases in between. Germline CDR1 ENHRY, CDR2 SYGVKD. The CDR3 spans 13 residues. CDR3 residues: CAISATVNQPQHF. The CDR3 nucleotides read TGTGCCATCAGTGCGACAGTCAATCAGCCCCAGCATTTT.

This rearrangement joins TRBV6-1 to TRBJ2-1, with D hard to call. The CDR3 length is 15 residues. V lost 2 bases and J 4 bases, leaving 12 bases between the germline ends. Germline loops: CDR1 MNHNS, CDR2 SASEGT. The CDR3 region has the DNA TGTGCCAGCAGTGAAAGTCTGGCGGATTACAATGAGCAGTTCTTC. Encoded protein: CASSESLADYNEQFF.

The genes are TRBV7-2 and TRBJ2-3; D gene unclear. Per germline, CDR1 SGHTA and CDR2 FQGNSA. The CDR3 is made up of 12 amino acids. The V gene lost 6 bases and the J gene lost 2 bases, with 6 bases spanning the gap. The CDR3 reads CASRDHTDTQYF. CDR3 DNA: TGTGCCAGCAGAGACCACACAGATACGCAGTATTTT. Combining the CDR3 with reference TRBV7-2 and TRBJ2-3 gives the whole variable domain GAGVSQSPSNKVTEKGKDVELRCDPISGHTALYWYRQSLGQGLEFLIYFQGNSAPDKSGLPSDRFSAERTGGSVSTLTIQRTQQEDSAVYLCASRDHTDTQYFGPGTRLTVL.

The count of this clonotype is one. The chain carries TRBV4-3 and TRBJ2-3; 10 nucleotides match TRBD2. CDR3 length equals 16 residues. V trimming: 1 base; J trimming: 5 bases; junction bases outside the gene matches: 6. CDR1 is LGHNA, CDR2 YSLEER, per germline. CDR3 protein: CASSQAPGLAIDTQYF. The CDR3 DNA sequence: TGCGCCAGCAGCCAAGCACCGGGACTAGCGATAGATACGCAGTATTTT.

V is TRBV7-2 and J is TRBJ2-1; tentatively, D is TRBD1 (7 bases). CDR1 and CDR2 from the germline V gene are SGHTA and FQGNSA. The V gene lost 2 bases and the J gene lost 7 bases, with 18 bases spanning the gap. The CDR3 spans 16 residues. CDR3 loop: CASSLRRGRLANEQFF. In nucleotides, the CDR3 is TGTGCCAGCAGCTTACGGAGGGGGCGACTTGCGAATGAGCAGTTCTTC.

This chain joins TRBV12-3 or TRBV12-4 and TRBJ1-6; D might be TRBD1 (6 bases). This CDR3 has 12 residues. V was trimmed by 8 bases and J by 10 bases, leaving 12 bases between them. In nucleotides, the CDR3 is TGTGCCAGCGGACAGCTAAACTCACCCCTCCACTTT. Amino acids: CASGQLNSPLHF.

The CDR3 region has the DNA TGTGCCAGCAGCGTCGCAACTAGCACAGATACGCAGTATTTT. This sequence encodes CASSVATSTDTQYF. The chain couples TRBV9 to TRBJ2-3; D remains ambiguous. CDR3 length: 14 amino acids. Trimming took off 2 bases at V and 0 bases at J, with 7 bases between the two ends. CDR1 is SGDLS, CDR2 YYNGEE, per germline.

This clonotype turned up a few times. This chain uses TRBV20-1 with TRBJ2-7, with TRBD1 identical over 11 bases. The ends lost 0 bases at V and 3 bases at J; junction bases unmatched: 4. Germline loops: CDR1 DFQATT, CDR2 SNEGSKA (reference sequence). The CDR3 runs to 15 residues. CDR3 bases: TGCAGTGCTAGAGATGGACAGGGGGCGTTCTACGAGCAGTACTTC. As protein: CSARDGQGAFYEQYF.

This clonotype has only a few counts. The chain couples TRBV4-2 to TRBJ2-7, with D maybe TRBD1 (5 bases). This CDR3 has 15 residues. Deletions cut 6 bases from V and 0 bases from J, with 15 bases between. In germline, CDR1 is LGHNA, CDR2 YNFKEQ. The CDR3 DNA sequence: TGTGCCAGCAGTGCAAAATTGACAGACTCCTACGAGCAGTACTTC. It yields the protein CASSAKLTDSYEQYF.

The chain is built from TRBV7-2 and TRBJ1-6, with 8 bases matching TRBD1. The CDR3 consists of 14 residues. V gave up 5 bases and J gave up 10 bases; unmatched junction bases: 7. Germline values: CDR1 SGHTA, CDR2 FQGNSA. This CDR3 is CASSQLTGASPLHF. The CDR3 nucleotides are TGTGCCAGCAGCCAGCTGACAGGGGCCTCACCCCTCCACTTT.

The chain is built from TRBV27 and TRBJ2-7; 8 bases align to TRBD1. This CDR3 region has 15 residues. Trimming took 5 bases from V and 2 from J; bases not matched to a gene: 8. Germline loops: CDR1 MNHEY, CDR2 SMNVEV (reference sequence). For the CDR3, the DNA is TGTGCCAGCAGTGACCGACCGGGACAGGCCTACGAGCAGTACTTC. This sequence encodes CASSDRPGQAYEQYF.

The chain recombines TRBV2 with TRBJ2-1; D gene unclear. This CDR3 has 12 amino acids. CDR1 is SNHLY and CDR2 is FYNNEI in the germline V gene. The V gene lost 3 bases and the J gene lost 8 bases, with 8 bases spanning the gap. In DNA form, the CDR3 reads TGTGCCAGCAGTGAGCTCCTGGATGAGCAGTTCTTC. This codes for CASSELLDEQFF.

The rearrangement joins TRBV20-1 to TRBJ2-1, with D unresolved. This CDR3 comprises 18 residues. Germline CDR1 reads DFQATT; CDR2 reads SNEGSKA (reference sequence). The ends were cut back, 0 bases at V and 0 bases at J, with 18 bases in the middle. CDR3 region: CSARERRRTASSYNEQFF. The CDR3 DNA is TGCAGTGCTAGAGAAAGAAGAAGGACGGCGAGCTCCTACAATGAGCAGTTCTTC.

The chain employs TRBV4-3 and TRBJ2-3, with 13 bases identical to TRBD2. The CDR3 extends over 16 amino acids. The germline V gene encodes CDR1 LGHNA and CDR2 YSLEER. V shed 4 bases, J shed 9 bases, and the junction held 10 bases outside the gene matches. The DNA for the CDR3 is TGCGCCAGCAGCCCCCGGACTAGCGGGGGCCCCTCGACGCAGTATTTT. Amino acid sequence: CASSPRTSGGPSTQYF.

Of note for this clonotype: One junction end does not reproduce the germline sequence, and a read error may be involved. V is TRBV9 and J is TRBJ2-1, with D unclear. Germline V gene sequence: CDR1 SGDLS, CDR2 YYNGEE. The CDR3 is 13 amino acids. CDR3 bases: TGTGCCAGCAGCGTAGCCGACGAGTCTGAGCGGTTCTTC. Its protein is CASSVADESERFF.

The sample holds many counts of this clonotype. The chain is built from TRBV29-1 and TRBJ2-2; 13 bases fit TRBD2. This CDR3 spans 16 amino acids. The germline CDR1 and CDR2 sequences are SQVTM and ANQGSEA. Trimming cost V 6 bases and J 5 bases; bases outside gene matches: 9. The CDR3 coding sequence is TGCAGCGTCTTATCGGGACTAGCGGGGACTACCGGGGAGCTGTTTTTT. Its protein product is CSVLSGLAGTTGELFF.

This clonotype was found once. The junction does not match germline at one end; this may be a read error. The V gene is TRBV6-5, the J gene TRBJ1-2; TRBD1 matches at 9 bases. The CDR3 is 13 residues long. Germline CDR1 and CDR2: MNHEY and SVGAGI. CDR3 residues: CASRSGQGGGYTF. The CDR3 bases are TGTGCTAGCAGGTCGGGACAGGGAGGCGGCTACACCTTC.

CDR3 sequence: CASSLSGVAGEETQYF. The DNA for the CDR3 is TGTGCCAGCAGCCTCTCGGGGGTAGCGGGGGAAGAGACCCAGTACTTC. The rearrangement uses TRBV7-3 and TRBJ2-5; 9 bases align to TRBD2. The V segment lost 5 bases and the J segment 3 bases; nucleotides outside the gene matches: 10. The length of the CDR3 is 16 residues. Germline V CDR1 and CDR2: SGHTA, FQGTGA.

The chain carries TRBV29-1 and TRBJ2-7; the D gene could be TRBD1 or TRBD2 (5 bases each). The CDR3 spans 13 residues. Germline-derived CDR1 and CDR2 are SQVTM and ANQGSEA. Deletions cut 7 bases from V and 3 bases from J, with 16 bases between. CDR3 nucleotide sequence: TGCAGCGCCGCCGGCAGGGAGAACTACGAGCAGTACTTC. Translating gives CSAAGRENYEQYF.